Listed here are 27 T cell receptor delta chains from one sample, sequenced in a study of γδ T cells in repeated Plasmodium falciparum infection. Bulk repertoires came from Vgamma9/Vdelta2+ or Vdelta2-negative gammadelta T cells flow-sorted from PBMC. TCRdb re-processed the multiplex PCR reads using CATT. Of 50,000 or so delta-chain clones detected, approximately 1.5% appear once; the ten largest clones hold approximately 8.6%. The sequencing input was gamma-delta T cells from blood. The receptors here all came from a pool of human donors (malaria-infected and uninfected, not separated).

This clone occurred a few times. The TCRdb record carries a much larger clone's protein, which differs from this DNA's translation at residue 7; a read error is the likely cause, and the protein listed here is the DNA translation. The chain uses TRDV1 and TRDJ1; D possibly corresponds to TRDD2 (5 bases). No J segment appears in TCRdb, so it was assigned here by matching the sequence to germline. Germline CDR1 and CDR2: TSWWSYY and QGS. V lost 1 base, J lost 2 bases, and 26 bases lay in between. The CDR3 contains 20 residues. This CDR3 reads CALGEPPFGVEPFWTDKLIF. The DNA for the CDR3 is TGTGCTCTTGGGGAACCCCCCTTCGGTGTGGAACCGTTTTGGACCGATAAACTCATCTTT.

This clone was counted between two and nine times. The protein given by TCRdb reflects a much larger clone and differs at residue 3 from this DNA's translation, likely from a read error; the protein shown is the DNA's translation. The V gene was identified as TRDV1, while no J gene was called; the table's TRDD3 call for D was not verified on the DNA. Germline V CDR1 and CDR2: TSWWSYY, QGS. The CDR3 length is 21 residues. The CDR3 sequence: CAPGELLADWGRSPFTARLFF. The CDR3 coding sequence is TGTGCTCCTGGGGAACTCCTTGCCGACTGGGGGAGATCCCCTTTTACAGCACGACTCTTCTTC.

This clone was seen only a few times. The protein held in TCRdb is that of a much larger clone and does not match this DNA's translation at residue 10, likely because of a read error; the protein shown is translated from the DNA. This chain links TRDV2 with TRDJ1, with D perhaps TRDD3 (6 bases). TCRdb records no J gene; here it was assigned by comparing the DNA to germline. Germline values: CDR1 GEAIGNYY, CDR2 EKD. The CDR3 runs 23 residues. The V end was cut by 3 bases, the J end by 0 bases, with 37 bases between. The CDR3 loop is CACDFLSLSRKGIPRRYTDKLIF. The DNA for the CDR3 is TGTGCCTGTGACTTCCTCTCACTTTCCCGGAAGGGGATTCCTCGGCGTTACACCGATAAACTCATCTTT.

As for this clone: This sequence is one base from a far larger clone and is likely a read error. Additional DNA sequences in this sample encode the identical CDR3. The chain recombines TRDV1 with TRDJ1; possible D gene TRDD3, 5 bases. The V and J ends lost 2 bases and 3 bases respectively, with 25 bases between them. This CDR3 has 19 amino acids. The V gene's germline CDR1 is TSWWSYY and CDR2 QGS. The chain's CDR3 is CALGEGRQATKGESDKLIF. In DNA form, the CDR3 reads TGTGCTCTTGGGGAAGGGCGACAAGCGACGAAAGGGGAGTCCGATAAACTCATCTTT.

This clone appeared many times. The TCRdb protein, from a much larger clone, departs from this DNA's translation at residue 9, likely by read error; the protein shown derives from the DNA. This chain uses TRDV1 with TRDJ1; D ambiguous. V was clipped by 7 bases and J by 0 bases, with 33 bases between them. CDR3 size: 21 residues. CDR1 is TSWWSYY and CDR2 is QGS in the germline V gene. CDR3: CALVVTITVGLQHTYTDKLIF. For the CDR3, the DNA is TGTGCTCTTGTGGTTACCATTACTGTGGGACTCCAGCACACGTACACCGATAAACTCATCTTT.

For this clone: It may be a read error: a sequence one base away is much more abundant. The same CDR3 also results from other DNA sequences found in this sample. The chain combines TRDV1 with TRDJ1; 7 nucleotides line up with TRDD3. The CDR3 length is 17 residues. CDR1 and CDR2 from the germline V gene are TSWWSYY and QGS. CDR3 sequence reads: CALGELKYWGKTDKLIF. For the CDR3, the DNA is TGTGCTCTTGGGGAACTGAAGTACTGGGGTAAAACCGATAAGCTCATCTTT.

This clone was counted between two and nine times. A far larger clone is off by one base, so a read error is likely. The same CDR3 is also encoded by other DNA sequences in this sample. V and J are TRDV1 and TRDJ1; the D gene is possibly TRDD3 (5 bases). No J gene was available from TCRdb, and it was assigned here by a germline match of the DNA. The CDR3 sequence is 18 residues long. Between the trimmed V and J ends, which lost 5 bases and 0 bases, there was a span of 22 bases. The V gene's germline CDR1 is TSWWSYY and CDR2 QGS. The CDR3 sequence is CALGLPLGSLRYTDKLIF. The CDR3 coding sequence is TGTGCTCTTGGGCTCCCCCTGGGCTCTCTTCGGTACACCGATAAACTCATCTTT.

This clone was found many times. The protein held in TCRdb is that of a much larger clone and does not match this DNA's translation at residue 4, likely because of a read error; the protein shown is translated from the DNA. This chain uses TRDV2 with TRDJ1; D is possibly TRDD3 (5 bases). Germline assignment: CDR1 GEAIGNYY and CDR2 EKD. The CDR3 has 17 amino acids. Trimming shortened V by 5 bases and J by 0 bases, and 21 bases separated the two germline ends. DNA for the CDR3: TGTGCCTGTGGCTCCCTGCAAGCGGGGGGGCACACCGATAAACTCATCTTT. Its translation: CACGSLQAGGHTDKLIF.

This clone showed up many times. With a far larger clone one base away, a read error is the likely cause. This specimen includes other DNA sequences encoding the same CDR3. The chain couples TRDV1 to TRDJ1; 11 bases are a match to TRDD3. Trimming cost V 0 bases and J 0 bases; bases outside gene matches: 12. The CDR3 length is 20 residues. From germline, CDR1 is TSWWSYY and CDR2 QGS. CDR3 sequence reads: CALGELVWGILLPNTDKLIF. CDR3 nucleotides: TGTGCTCTTGGGGAACTGGTCTGGGGGATACTCCTCCCTAACACCGATAAACTCATCTTT.

In its sample, this clone was seen a few times. V and J are TRDV1 and TRDJ1; 12 bases are a match to TRDD3. Here the J gene was assigned by germline matching of the DNA, as TCRdb has none. Trimming took 0 bases from V and 0 from J; bases not matched to a gene: 8. The CDR3 totals 19 residues. Germline loops: CDR1 TSWWSYY, CDR2 QGS. CDR3 residues: CALGELLTGGYQYTDKLIF. The CDR3 coding sequence is TGTGCTCTTGGGGAACTTCTTACTGGGGGATACCAGTACACCGATAAACTCATCTTT.

This clone was seen a few times. This DNA's translation differs at residue 17 from TCRdb's protein, which comes from a much larger clone; a read error is likely, and the protein shown is translated from the DNA. This chain connects TRDV1 to TRDJ1; tentatively, D is TRDD2 or TRDD3 (7 bases each). TCRdb gives no J gene; it was assigned here by matching the DNA to germline. CDR3 size: 21 residues. Germline V gene lookup returns CDR1 TSWWSYY and CDR2 QGS. CDR3 coding DNA: TGTGCTCTTGGGGAACTAGGGTTTCCTTCCTTCCTGGGGGGTTACACCAATAAACTCATCTTT. It encodes CALGELGFPSFLGGYTNKLIF.

A note on this clone: The protein recorded in TCRdb matches a much larger clone and deviates from this DNA's translation at residue 4, suggesting a read error; the protein here is obtained by translating the DNA. The chain carries TRDV1 and TRDJ1, with D perhaps being TRDD2 or TRDD3 (8 bases each). This CDR3 is 19 amino acids long. Per the germline V gene, CDR1 is TSWWSYY and CDR2 is QGS. The CDR3 DNA is TGTGCTCTTAGGGAACTTCCTACGCTCTGGGGGACCGACACCGATAAACTCATCTTT. Translated: CALRELPTLWGTDTDKLIF.

In the case of this clone: A read error likely explains why the TCRdb protein, taken from a much larger clone, differs from this DNA's translation at residue 8; the protein shown is translated from the DNA. This chain uses TRDV2 with TRDJ1; D ambiguous. TCRdb records no J gene; here it was assigned by comparing the DNA to germline. Germline V gene lookup returns CDR1 GEAIGNYY and CDR2 EKD. V lost 3 bases and J lost 0, with 16 bases in between. The CDR3 loop spans 16 amino acids. CDR3 protein: CACDALYILYTDKLIF. CDR3 sequence (DNA): TGTGCCTGTGACGCTCTATATATCTTGTACACCGATAAACTCATCTTT.

This clone was observed many times. With only one base between it and a far larger clone, this is likely a read error. The sample holds other DNA sequences that translate to the same CDR3. The chain couples TRDV2 to TRDJ1; 8 positions agree with TRDD3. The J gene, left out of TCRdb, was set here by checking the DNA against germline. Germline-derived CDR1 and CDR2 are GEAIGNYY and EKD. V was pared by 4 bases and J by 0 bases, with 27 bases of the junction left unmatched. The CDR3 length is 22 residues. Written as DNA, the CDR3 is TGTGCCTGTGATAAACGCCCTCGTCGAGGGGATACCCCAAACTCGTACACCGATAAACTCATCTTT. It encodes CACDKRPRRGDTPNSYTDKLIF.

This clone is deemed medium-sized (0.01 to 0.1%). Other DNA variants within this sample encode the same CDR3. The chain couples TRDV3 to TRDJ1, with D perhaps TRDD2 (5 bases). The CDR3 is 11 amino acids. Germline CDR1 is TVYSNPD and CDR2 is GDNSRS (reference sequence). The CDR3 DNA reads TGTGCGGGCGCCCTACGGGGTAAACTCATCTTT. Its translation is CAGALRGKLIF.

As concerns this clone: This DNA's translation and the protein TCRdb lists, from a much larger clone, do not match at residue 5, likely due to a read error; the protein shown is translated from the DNA. The chain is built from TRDV2 and TRDJ1; 11 positions match TRDD3. No J segment appears in TCRdb, so it was assigned here by matching the sequence to germline. The J segment lost 2 bases and the V segment lost 3 bases, leaving 7 bases of the junction unmatched. CDR1 and CDR2 from the germline V gene are GEAIGNYY and EKD. The CDR3 runs to 16 residues. CDR3 sequence (DNA): TGTGCCTGTGACGCACTGGGGGATAGTAGAACCGATAAACTCATCTTT. The encoded protein is CACDALGDSRTDKLIF.

Points on this clone: A read error likely explains this, since a far larger clone differs by one base. The chain recombines TRDV3 with TRDJ1; 7 bases are shared with TRDD3. The J gene, missing from TCRdb, was assigned here through DNA to germline matching. V trimming: 2 bases; J trimming: 3 bases; junction bases outside the gene matches: 12. The length of the CDR3 is 15 residues. Germline V CDR1 and CDR2: TVYSNPD, GDNSRS (reference sequence). The CDR3 region is CAFSGGYSEADKLIF. CDR3 DNA sequence: TGTGCCTTTTCTGGGGGGTACTCGGAGGCCGATAAACTCATCTTT.

This clone was seen more than once but under ten times. The translation of this DNA and the TCRdb protein of a much larger clone differ at residue 17, probably owing to a read error; the protein shown here is translated from the DNA. There is no J gene call, but TRDV1 is given as the V gene; the listed D gene, TRDD3, was not tested against the DNA. There are 19 residues in the CDR3. Germline V gene data show CDR1 as TSWWSYY and CDR2 as QGS. The CDR3 DNA reads as TGTGCTCTTGGGGACTCCCATCGAAGTGGATACGTATACACCGATAAACGCATCTTT. The encoded protein is CALGDSHRSGYVYTDKRIF.

Concerning this clone: This DNA's translation differs at residue 11 from TCRdb's protein, which comes from a much larger clone; a read error is likely, and the protein shown is translated from the DNA. This chain links TRDV2 with TRDJ1, with TRDD3 identical over 8 bases. TCRdb does not report a J gene; here it was assigned by matching the DNA to germline references. This CDR3 has 16 amino acids. The germline CDR1 and CDR2 sequences are GEAIGNYY and EKD. V was clipped by 3 bases and J by 3 bases; unmatched bases: 11. The CDR3 sequence is CACDPVGDPYADKLIF. In DNA, the CDR3 is TGTGCCTGTGACCCCGTGGGGGATCCGTACGCCGATAAACTCATCTTT.

The sample holds many counts of this clone. A much larger clone differs from this one at a single base, so this may be a read error. Other DNA sequences in this sample translate to the same CDR3. The chain uses TRDV1 and TRDJ1, with TRDD3 matching 8 bases. CDR1 TSWWSYY and CDR2 QGS come from the germline V gene. V was pared by 4 bases and J by 5 bases, with 6 bases of the junction left unmatched. This CDR3 has 14 residues. The CDR3 spells CALGAGYANDKLIF. The DNA of the CDR3 is TGTGCTCTTGGGGCGGGATACGCCAATGATAAACTCATCTTT.

This clone was observed a few times. This likely reflects a read error, since a far larger clone is one base away. This sample includes further DNA sequences coding for the same CDR3. This chain joins TRDV1 and TRDJ1; 8 bases fit TRDD3. The J gene, absent from TCRdb, was called here by matching the DNA to germline. Germline CDR1 TSWWSYY, CDR2 QGS. The CDR3 runs to 17 residues. J gave up 3 bases and V 7 bases, and 16 bases lay outside the gene matches. In DNA form, the CDR3 reads TGTGCTCTTGCGACTCTCCTACGAGGGATACGATCCGATAAACTCATCTTT. Translating gives CALATLLRGIRSDKLIF.

This clone was detected a few times. TCRdb attributes to this sequence the protein of a much larger clone, which differs from the DNA translation at residue 4; a read error is likely, and the protein displayed is translated from the DNA. The rearrangement uses TRDV2 and TRDJ1; 12 bases line up with TRDD3. The J gene was not available in TCRdb and was assigned here by matching the DNA to germline segments. Germline V gene lookup returns CDR1 GEAIGNYY and CDR2 EKD. Trimming at V came to 5 bases and at J to 0 bases, leaving 9 bases not matched to a gene. The CDR3 consists of 17 residues. In nucleotides, the CDR3 is TGTGCCTGTGGCCCAGTACTGGGGGATACCTACACCGATAAACTCATCTTT. It encodes CACGPVLGDTYTDKLIF.

Concerning this clone itself: The protein given by TCRdb reflects a much larger clone and differs at residue 5 from this DNA's translation, likely from a read error; the protein shown is the DNA's translation. The chain has TRDV1 and TRDJ1; 7 nucleotides align to TRDD3. From germline, CDR1 is TSWWSYY and CDR2 QGS. The J segment lost 7 bases and the V segment lost 4 bases, leaving 9 bases of the junction unmatched. The CDR3 contains 14 residues. CDR3 amino acids: CALGGRIWGAKLIF. CDR3 in DNA: TGTGCTCTTGGGGGACGGATCTGGGGGGCTAAACTCATCTTT.

This clone was seen many times. In DNA form, the CDR3 reads TGTGCTCTTGGGCCAATTCGTGTACTGGGGATTTGGCTGTACACCGATAAACTCATCTTT. Translation gives CALGPIRVLGIWLYTDKLIF. This rearrangement joins TRDV1 to TRDJ1; 7 bases agree with TRDD3. The CDR3 is 20 residues long. The germline V gene has CDR1 TSWWSYY and CDR2 QGS. V dropped 5 bases and J dropped 0; count of bases not matched to a gene: 21.

This clone was seen repeatedly, ten times or more. The same CDR3 arises from other DNA sequences in this sample as well. The CDR3 DNA follows: TGTGCCTGTGACACTTTACTGGGAGATACGCACCTCGGAGGACTGGGGGATACCCCCGTAAAAACAGCACAACTCTTCTTT. Protein: CACDTLLGDTHLGGLGDTPVKTAQLFF. The V gene is TRDV2, the J gene TRDJ2; the match to TRDD3 covers 12 bases. Germline V gene lookup returns CDR1 GEAIGNYY and CDR2 EKD. The junction had 37 bases not matched to a gene; V was cut back by 1 base and J by 5 bases. CDR3 length equals 27 residues.

Only a few counts were recorded for this clone. This chain connects TRDV2 to TRDJ1, with D unresolved. The J gene, missing from TCRdb, was assigned here through DNA to germline matching. The CDR3 has 16 residues. V shed 1 base and J shed 7 bases, with 21 bases lying between them. Germline CDR1 reads GEAIGNYY; CDR2 reads EKD. The DNA for the CDR3 is TGTGCCTGTGACACTGTCTCCTCCGTTGTGTTCGGTAAACTCATCTTT. Translating it yields CACDTVSSVVFGKLIF.

With regard to this clone: The protein TCRdb lists belongs to a much larger clone and differs from this DNA's translation at residue 6, which points to a read error; the protein shown is made from the DNA. The V call is TRDV1, the J call TRDJ1; 8 bases agree with TRDD3. Matching the DNA to germline supplied the J gene, which TCRdb does not give. The germline V gene has CDR1 TSWWSYY and CDR2 QGS. The CDR3 has 21 residues. The V gene end was trimmed by 4 bases and the J gene end by 2 bases; junction bases not matched to a gene: 24. CDR3 bases: TGTGCTCTTGGGGCCCGGAATTTCTACGACCCTCCTGACTGGGGGACCGATAAACTCATCTTT. Translating it yields CALGARNFYDPPDWGTDKLIF.